A selection of T cell receptor beta chains follows, all from one sample in a study of T cell responses to AZD1222 COVID-19 vaccine. Clones were read by immunoSEQ multiplex PCR, and TCRdb kept only the in-frame ones, dropping some. The sample has 160,000 or so clones; just over 90% are singletons. Sequences were derived from peripheral blood, sampled on day 0 of AZD1222 vaccination. Source of these receptors: an adult in good health. Both conserved end residues are part of each CDR3. A D gene is named only where the DNA matches it firmly. Expanded clones are given a class, and other clones once, few, many or no size at all.

>NA|TRBV27|NA|15|TRBJ1-5
TGTGCCAGCGGAAACGGGAGGGGTTTGGGTCAGCCCCAGCATTTT
CASGNGRGLGQPQHF
>NA|TRBV2|NA|12|TRBJ2-7
TGTGCCAGCAGCGGCTACCCCTACGAGCAGTACTTC
CASSGYPYEQYF
>NA|TRBV5-1|NA|15|TRBJ2-7
TGCGCCAGCAGCTTTTCCGCCGGTAGCTCCTACGAGCAGTACTTC
CASSFSAGSSYEQYF
>NA|TRBV6-5|NA|13|TRBJ2-7
TGTGCCACCTCGGGAGGAGGGGGCTACGAGCAGTACTTC
CATSGGGGYEQYF
>NA|TRBV7-9|NA|15|TRBJ1-1
TGTGCCAGCAGCTTAGGTGCGGTTATGAACACTGAAGCTTTCTTT
CASSLGAVMNTEAFF
>NA|TRBV3-1/TRBV3-2|once|16|TRBJ2-7
TGTGCCAGCAGCCAAGACCCCCTAGCGCTTCCCTACGAGCAGTACTTC
CASSQDPLALPYEQYF
>TRBD1|TRBV24-1|once|15|TRBJ1-5
TGTGCCACCAGTGATACCGGGACAGGGGGGCAGCCCCAGCATTTT
CATSDTGTGGQPQHF
>NA|TRBV5-4|NA|15|TRBJ2-7
TGTGCCAGCAGCTTGGCCGGGCAGGAACACTACGAGCAGTACTTC
CASSLAGQEHYEQYF
>NA|TRBV27|once|15|TRBJ1-2
TGTGCCAGCAGCCGCTCCGGTAGGGGGAGTTATGGCTACACCTTC
CASSRSGRGSYGYTF
>NA|TRBV15|NA|17|TRBJ1-3
TGTGCCACCAGCAGCCTAACAGAGGGGGGCTCTGGAAACACCATATATTTT
CATSSLTEGGSGNTIYF
>TRBD2|TRBV11-2|NA|19|TRBJ2-1
TGTGCCAGCAGCTTACAGTTGATTGGCGGGGGGGGCCATTTCAATGAGCAGTTCTTC
CASSLQLIGGGGHFNEQFF
>TRBD1|TRBV19|NA|15|TRBJ1-1
TGTGCCAGTAGTACCAGGACAGGGGGAGTGGTTGAAGCTTTCTTT
CASSTRTGGVVEAFF
>NA|TRBV5-6|NA|16|TRBJ2-7
TGTGCCAGCAGCTTAACAGGGTCTGGTATGGCCTACGAGCAGTACTTC
CASSLTGSGMAYEQYF
>NA|TRBV12-3/TRBV12-4|NA|13|TRBJ2-5
TGTGCCAGCAGTCTGGAACAGCAAGAGACCCAGTACTTC
CASSLEQQETQYF
>TRBD1|TRBV7-9|once|12|TRBJ2-1
TGTGCCAGCAGTTGGACAGGGGATGAGCAGTTCTTC
CASSWTGDEQFF
>NA|TRBV27|NA|16|TRBJ1-4
TGTGCCAGCAGCACTCGGTGGCCGCTGGTCGGTGAAAAACTGTTTTTT
CASSTRWPLVGEKLFF
>TRBD2|TRBV30|NA|17|TRBJ2-3
TGTGCCTGGAGTCCCGGACTAGCGGGACAGAGCACAGATACGCAGTATTTT
CAWSPGLAGQSTDTQYF
>NA|TRBV30|NA|14|TRBJ1-3
TGTGCCTGGAGTGGACCTAACCCTGGAAACACCATATATTTT
CAWSGPNPGNTIYF
>TRBD1|TRBV28|NA|14|TRBJ1-5
TGTGCCAGCATCCAAGGGGGCCCCAATCAGCCCCAGCATTTT
CASIQGGPNQPQHF
>TRBD2|TRBV18|NA|15|TRBJ2-7
TGTGCCAGCTCACCAGGACTAGCGGGTCCGCCCGAGCAGTACTTC
CASSPGLAGPPEQYF
>NA|TRBV5-1|once|17|TRBJ2-1
TGCGCCAGCAGCTTGATCGGTGCCACCGACTCCTACAATGAGCAGTTCTTC
CASSLIGATDSYNEQFF
>NA|TRBV11-3|NA|13|TRBJ2-7
TGTGCCAGCAGCTCGGGACTGGGTTACGAGCAGTACTTC
CASSSGLGYEQYF
>NA|TRBV27|NA|14|TRBJ1-2
TGTGCCAGCAGTTTCGGGGGGCGGCGGTTCGGCTACACCTTC
CASSFGGRRFGYTF
>NA|TRBV3-1/TRBV3-2|NA|13|TRBJ2-4
TGTGCCAGCAGCCTCGCCAGGGGGGACATTCAGTACTTC
CASSLARGDIQYF
>TRBD2|TRBV7-9|NA|12|TRBJ2-7
TGTGCCAGCAGCGGGAGGGACTACGAGCAGTACTTC
CASSGRDYEQYF
>NA|TRBV2|NA|13|TRBJ2-2
TGTGCCGGTCGGCCCCAGGGCACCGGGGAGCTGTTTTTT
CAGRPQGTGELFF
>NA|TRBV27|NA|14|TRBJ1-5
TGTGCCAGCAGTCCCGGCCTTAGCAATCAGCCCCAGCATTTT
CASSPGLSNQPQHF
>NA|TRBV7-9|NA|13|TRBJ2-2
TGTGCCAGCAGCCCTAGGGTGCCCGGGGAGCTGTTTTTT
CASSPRVPGELFF
>NA|TRBV14|NA|16|TRBJ2-1
TGTGCCAGCAGCCAAGAGGGGCAGGGCAAGTACAATGAGCAGTTCTTC
CASSQEGQGKYNEQFF
>NA|TRBV7-9|NA|12|TRBJ1-4
TGTGCCAGCAGCTTAGGCACCGAAAAACTGTTTTTT
CASSLGTEKLFF
>TRBD1|TRBV10-3|NA|15|TRBJ1-4
TGTGCCATCAGCGTGGACAGGACAACTAATGAAAAACTGTTTTTT
CAISVDRTTNEKLFF
>NA|TRBV11-1|NA|16|TRBJ2-7
TGTGCCAGCAGCTTAATACGGGACCCCCAAAGAGGGGAGCAGTACTTC
CASSLIRDPQRGEQYF
>NA|TRBV7-8|NA|16|TRBJ2-5
TGTGCCAGCAGCTTAACGTCGGGACTGATACAAGAGACCCAGTACTTC
CASSLTSGLIQETQYF
>TRBD2|TRBV6-2/TRBV6-3|NA|14|TRBJ2-7
TGTGCCAGCAGTCCGACTAGCGGGAGTAACGAGCAGTACTTC
CASSPTSGSNEQYF
>TRBD2|TRBV18|NA|15|TRBJ2-7
TGTGCCAGCTCCCCGGGGAACGGGAGGACCTACGAGCAGTACTTC
CASSPGNGRTYEQYF
>TRBD1|TRBV19|NA|21|TRBJ1-5
TGTGCCAGTAGTATAGATCTATATGGGACAGGGATGGCCTATAGCAATCAGCCCCAGCATTTT
CASSIDLYGTGMAYSNQPQHF